These T cell receptor beta chains were read from a single sample in a study of blood T cell dynamics during melanoma immunotherapy. Sequenced by immunoSEQ multiplex PCR; TCRdb stores in-frame clones only, minus some. The sample yields about 11,000 clones, 84% seen once. Source: blood, taken from a patient treated with checkpoint blockade. These receptors originate from a human donor with melanoma. Each CDR3 is given with its conserved first and last residue. D genes are given only for firm matches. The size entry is marked missing in some rows and otherwise reads once, few, many or a size class.

D	size	V	J	CDR3	DNA
NA	NA	TRBV7-2	TRBJ2-1	CASSLGLAHNEQFF	TGTGCCAGCAGCTTAGGGCTAGCCCACAATGAGCAGTTCTTC
NA	NA	TRBV7-2	TRBJ2-7	CASSTGFYEQYF	TGTGCCAGCAGTACAGGGTTCTACGAGCAGTACTTC
NA	NA	TRBV27	TRBJ2-2	CASSWAGTLAGELFF	TGTGCCAGCAGTTGGGCGGGGACATTGGCCGGGGAGCTGTTTTTT
NA	NA	TRBV6-1	TRBJ1-2	CASSEINRPTDGYTF	TGTGCCAGCAGTGAAATTAACCGGCCCACCGATGGCTACACCTTC
NA	once	TRBV11-2	TRBJ1-2	CASSAQGHSYYGYTF	TGTGCCAGCAGCGCCCAAGGCCACAGCTACTATGGCTACACCTTC
TRBD1	NA	TRBV27	TRBJ2-3	CASSPWTGSDTQYF	TGTGCCAGCAGTCCGTGGACAGGGTCAGATACGCAGTATTTT
TRBD1	NA	TRBV6-5	TRBJ2-7	CASGQTGASYEQYF	TGTGCCAGCGGACAGACAGGGGCGTCCTACGAGCAGTACTTC
TRBD2	NA	TRBV19	TRBJ2-1	CATKRWTSGGDNEQFF	TGTGCCACTAAGCGGTGGACTAGCGGGGGTGACAATGAGCAGTTCTTC
NA	NA	TRBV7-9	TRBJ2-6	CASSPGRTQANVLTF	TGTGCCAGCAGCCCGGGACGGACTCAGGCCAACGTCCTGACTTTC
NA	NA	TRBV7-2	TRBJ1-3	CASSSGTVGNTIYF	TGTGCCAGCAGCTCCGGGACGGTTGGAAACACCATATATTTT
NA	NA	TRBV2	TRBJ2-5	CASRGTSGETQYF	TGTGCCAGCAGAGGGACCTCGGGGGAGACCCAGTACTTC
TRBD1	NA	TRBV6-5	TRBJ1-2	CASSMQGAGSYTF	TGTGCCAGCAGTATGCAGGGGGCGGGTAGCTACACCTTC
NA	NA	TRBV4-3	TRBJ2-7	CASSHGMGPTYEQYF	TGCGCCAGCAGCCATGGAATGGGTCCGACCTACGAGCAGTACTTC
NA	NA	TRBV7-9	TRBJ2-3	CASSPSSRGRLDTQYF	TGTGCCAGCAGCCCTTCCTCGCGGGGGCGTCTGGATACGCAGTATTTT
TRBD1	NA	TRBV19	TRBJ2-3	CASSIPAGQGEDTQYF	TGTGCCAGTAGTATACCTGCGGGACAGGGGGAAGATACGCAGTATTTT
NA	once	TRBV9	TRBJ2-1	CASSAQVGADEQFF	TGTGCCAGCAGCGCCCAAGTAGGGGCGGATGAGCAGTTCTTC
TRBD2	NA	TRBV5-6	TRBJ2-5	CASSLAYSDLAGYQETQYF	TGTGCCAGCAGCTTGGCCTATTCCGATCTAGCGGGGTACCAAGAGACCCAGTACTTC
TRBD2	NA	TRBV7-2	TRBJ2-5	CASSSQAGGRETQYF	TGTGCCAGCAGCTCCCAAGCGGGGGGGCGGGAGACCCAGTACTTC
NA	NA	TRBV5-5	TRBJ1-1	CASSPTGLGAEAFF	TGTGCCAGCAGCCCGACAGGACTAGGAGCTGAAGCTTTCTTT
NA	NA	TRBV6-4	TRBJ2-3	CASSGKAEDTQYF	TGTGCCAGCTCGGGTAAGGCCGAAGATACGCAGTATTTT
TRBD1	NA	TRBV6-6	TRBJ1-6	CASILPGQGEPLHF	TGTGCCAGCATTCTCCCGGGACAGGGAGAACCCCTCCACTTT
TRBD2	NA	TRBV6-5	TRBJ2-2	CASMGLADTGELFF	TGTGCCAGCATGGGACTAGCAGACACCGGGGAGCTGTTTTTT
TRBD1	NA	TRBV7-2	TRBJ1-1	CASRDRGNTEAFF	TGTGCCAGCAGAGACAGGGGGAACACTGAAGCTTTCTTT
NA	NA	TRBV20-1	TRBJ2-7	CSARKGYEQYF	TGCAGTGCTAGAAAAGGATACGAGCAGTACTTC
NA	once	TRBV6-5	TRBJ1-1	CASSEQGKRNTEAFF	TGTGCCAGTTCAGAGCAGGGGAAAAGGAACACTGAAGCTTTCTTT
NA	NA	TRBV7-2	TRBJ1-2	CASSFYREGYTF	TGTGCCAGCAGCTTCTACAGGGAAGGCTACACCTTC
NA	few	TRBV5-1	TRBJ2-3	CASSLEGVRLDTQYF	TGCGCCAGCAGCTTGGAAGGAGTCCGATTAGATACGCAGTATTTT
NA	NA	TRBV6-5	TRBJ2-7	CASSSTATGLYEQYF	TGTGCCAGCAGTTCGACCGCTACAGGGCTCTACGAGCAGTACTTC
NA	NA	TRBV9	TRBJ2-1	CASYSNGQFF	TGTGCCAGCTATAGTAATGGGCAGTTCTTC
NA	NA	TRBV6-1	TRBJ2-5	CASLEGGARETQYF	TGTGCCAGCTTAGAGGGGGGGGCTAGAGAGACCCAGTACTTC
TRBD1	once	TRBV5-6	TRBJ2-1	CASSLGAGGGSSEQFF	TGTGCCAGCAGCTTGGGGGCAGGGGGCGGCTCGAGTGAGCAGTTCTTC
TRBD1	NA	TRBV30	TRBJ1-2	CACRTRTGGTVGYTF	TGTGCCTGCCGGACCAGGACAGGGGGCACTGTGGGCTACACCTTC
NA	NA	TRBV7-9	TRBJ2-7	CASGKTSYEQYF	TGTGCCAGCGGCAAGACCTCCTACGAGCAGTACTTC
NA	NA	TRBV5-1	TRBJ2-7	CASSLGGYEQYF	TGCGCCAGCAGCTTGGGGGGGTACGAGCAGTACTTC
NA	NA	TRBV5-5	TRBJ2-2	CASSLTPPGTGELFF	TGTGCCAGCAGCCTGACCCCGCCAGGCACCGGGGAGCTGTTTTTT
TRBD2	NA	TRBV5-1	TRBJ2-5	CASSPGGAYQETQYF	TGCGCCAGCAGCCCGGGAGGGGCGTACCAAGAGACCCAGTACTTC
NA	NA	TRBV5-1	TRBJ1-1	CASSWGPRNTEAFF	TGCGCCAGCAGCTGGGGACCGAGGAACACTGAAGCTTTCTTT
NA	NA	TRBV18	TRBJ2-4	CASSPTLAKNIQYF	TGTGCCAGCTCTCCGACCCTAGCCAAAAACATTCAGTACTTC
NA	NA	TRBV21-1	TRBJ2-7	CASRKNKGDRGYEQYF	TGTGCCAGCAGGAAAAACAAAGGGGACAGGGGCTACGAGCAGTACTTC
NA	NA	TRBV5-1	TRBJ2-5	CASSLARVIEYF	TGCGCCAGCAGCCTCGCAAGGGTAATTGAGTACTTC
TRBD1	NA	TRBV7-9	TRBJ1-5	CASSLGVGQGERSAQHF	TGTGCCAGCAGCCTTGGGGTGGGACAGGGGGAACGATCAGCCCAGCATTTT
TRBD1	NA	TRBV10-3	TRBJ1-1	CAISERGGDTEAFF	TGTGCCATCAGTGAAAGAGGGGGCGATACTGAAGCTTTCTTT
TRBD2	NA	TRBV7-3	TRBJ2-3	CASSFSGGASQIPTPDTQYF	TGTGCCAGCAGCTTTAGCGGGGGGGCATCGCAAATACCCACACCAGATACGCAGTATTTT
NA	NA	TRBV18	TRBJ1-1	CASSPREAYTEAFF	TGTGCCAGCTCACCACGAGAGGCGTACACTGAAGCTTTCTTT
TRBD1	NA	TRBV9	TRBJ2-2	CASSAEPGGSNTGELFF	TGTGCCAGCAGCGCAGAACCAGGGGGCTCGAACACCGGGGAGCTGTTTTTT
NA	NA	TRBV30	TRBJ1-5	CAWSGGVYQPQHF	TGTGCCTGGAGTGGCGGGGTTTATCAGCCCCAGCATTTT
NA	NA	TRBV19	TRBJ2-1	CASSISSASYNEQFF	TGTGCCAGTAGTATTTCCAGCGCGTCATACAATGAGCAGTTCTTC
NA	NA	TRBV7-2	TRBJ2-2	CASSPRVVGGLNTGELFF	TGTGCCAGCAGCCCCCGGGTTGTTGGCGGGCTAAACACCGGGGAGCTGTTTTTT